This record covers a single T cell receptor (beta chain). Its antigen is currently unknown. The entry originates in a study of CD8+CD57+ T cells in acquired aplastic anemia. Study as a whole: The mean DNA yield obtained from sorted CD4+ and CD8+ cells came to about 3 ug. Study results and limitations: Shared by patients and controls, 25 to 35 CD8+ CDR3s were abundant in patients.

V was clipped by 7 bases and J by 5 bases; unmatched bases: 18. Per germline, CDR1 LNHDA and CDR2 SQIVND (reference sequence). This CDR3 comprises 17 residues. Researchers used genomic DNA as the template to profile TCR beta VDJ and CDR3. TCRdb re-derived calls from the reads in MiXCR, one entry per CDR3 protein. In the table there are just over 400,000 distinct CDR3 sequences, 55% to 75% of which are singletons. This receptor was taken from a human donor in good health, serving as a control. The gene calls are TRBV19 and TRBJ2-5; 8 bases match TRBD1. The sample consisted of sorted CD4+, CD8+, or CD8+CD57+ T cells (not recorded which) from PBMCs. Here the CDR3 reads CASTDRGRTGLAETQYF. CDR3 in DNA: TGTGCCAGTACTGACAGGGGAAGGACCGGGCTAGCGGAGACCCAGTACTTC.